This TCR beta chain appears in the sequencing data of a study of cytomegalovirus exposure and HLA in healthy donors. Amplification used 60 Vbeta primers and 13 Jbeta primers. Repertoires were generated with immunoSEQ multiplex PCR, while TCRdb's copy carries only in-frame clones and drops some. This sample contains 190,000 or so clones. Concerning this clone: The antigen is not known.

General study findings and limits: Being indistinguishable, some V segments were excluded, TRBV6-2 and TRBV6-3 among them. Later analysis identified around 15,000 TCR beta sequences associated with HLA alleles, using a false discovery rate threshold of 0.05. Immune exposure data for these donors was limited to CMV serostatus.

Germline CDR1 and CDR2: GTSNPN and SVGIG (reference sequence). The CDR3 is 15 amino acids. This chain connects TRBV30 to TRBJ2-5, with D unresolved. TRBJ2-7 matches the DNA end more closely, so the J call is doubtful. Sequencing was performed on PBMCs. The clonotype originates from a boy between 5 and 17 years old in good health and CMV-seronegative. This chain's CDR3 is CAWSVRARRSYEQYF. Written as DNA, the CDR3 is TGTGCCTGGAGTGTACGCGCACGTCGATCCTACGAGCAGTACTTC.